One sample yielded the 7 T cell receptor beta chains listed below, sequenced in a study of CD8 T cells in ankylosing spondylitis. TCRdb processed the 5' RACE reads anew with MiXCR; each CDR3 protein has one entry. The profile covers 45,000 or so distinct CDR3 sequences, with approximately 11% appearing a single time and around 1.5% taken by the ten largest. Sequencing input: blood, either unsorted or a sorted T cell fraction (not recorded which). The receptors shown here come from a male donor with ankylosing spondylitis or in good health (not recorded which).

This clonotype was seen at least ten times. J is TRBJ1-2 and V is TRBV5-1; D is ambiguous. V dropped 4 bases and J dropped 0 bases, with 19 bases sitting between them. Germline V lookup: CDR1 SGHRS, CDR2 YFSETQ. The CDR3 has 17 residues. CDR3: CASSAEVQSTSNYGYTF. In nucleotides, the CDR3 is TGCGCCAGCAGCGCTGAAGTACAGTCTACTTCTAACTATGGCTACACCTTC.

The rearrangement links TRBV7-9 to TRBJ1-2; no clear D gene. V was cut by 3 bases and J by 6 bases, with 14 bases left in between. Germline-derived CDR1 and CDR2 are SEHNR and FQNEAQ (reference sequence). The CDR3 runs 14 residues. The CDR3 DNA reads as TGTGCCAGCAGCTTGTCGAGGGCTTGGGATGGCTACACCTTC. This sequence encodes CASSLSRAWDGYTF.

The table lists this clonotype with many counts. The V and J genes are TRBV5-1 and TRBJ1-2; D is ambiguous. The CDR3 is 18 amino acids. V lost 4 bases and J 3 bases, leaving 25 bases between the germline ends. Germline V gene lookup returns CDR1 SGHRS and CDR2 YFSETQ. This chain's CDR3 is CASSPTIQIGHSDYGYTF. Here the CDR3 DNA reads TGCGCCAGCAGCCCTACGATCCAGATTGGGCATTCGGACTATGGCTACACCTTC.

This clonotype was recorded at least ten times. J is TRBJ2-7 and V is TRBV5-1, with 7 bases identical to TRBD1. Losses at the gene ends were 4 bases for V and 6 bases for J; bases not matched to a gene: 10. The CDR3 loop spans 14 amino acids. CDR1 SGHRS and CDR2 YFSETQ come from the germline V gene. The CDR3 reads CASSEADRYGEQYF. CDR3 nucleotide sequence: TGCGCCAGCAGCGAGGCGGACAGGTACGGCGAGCAGTACTTC.

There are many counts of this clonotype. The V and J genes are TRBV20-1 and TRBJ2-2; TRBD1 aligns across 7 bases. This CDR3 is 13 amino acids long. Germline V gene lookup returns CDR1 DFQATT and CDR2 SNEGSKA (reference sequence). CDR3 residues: CSVGTANTGELFF. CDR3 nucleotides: TGCAGCGTCGGGACAGCGAACACCGGGGAGCTGTTTTTT.

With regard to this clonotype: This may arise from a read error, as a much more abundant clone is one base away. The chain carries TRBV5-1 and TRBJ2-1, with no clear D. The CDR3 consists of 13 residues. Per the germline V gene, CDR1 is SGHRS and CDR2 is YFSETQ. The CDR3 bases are TGCGCCAGCAGCTTGGCCTTGGGTAATGTGCAGTTCTTC. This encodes CASSLALGNVQFF.

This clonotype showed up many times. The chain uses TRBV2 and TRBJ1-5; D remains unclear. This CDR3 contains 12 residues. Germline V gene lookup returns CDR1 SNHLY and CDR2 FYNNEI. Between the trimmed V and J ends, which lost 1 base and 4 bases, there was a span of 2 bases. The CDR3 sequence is CASSEENQPQHF. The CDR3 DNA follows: TGTGCCAGCAGTGAAGAGAATCAGCCCCAGCATTTT.